The T cell receptor beta chain under discussion was sequenced for a study of T cell repertoires in cytomegalovirus infection. Whole-study context: Recently identified HLA-C-restricted CMV epitopes and well-studied HLA-B-restricted CMV epitopes were used by the study. Indications of both CMV infection and matching HLA type were provided by public TCR beta signatures.

This clonotype has a handful of counts. Its antigen is currently unknown. Findings of the study overall: The study identified carriers of CMV plus the relevant HLA from cumulative public TCR beta family frequency. Clonotype analysis showed dominance of the ex vivo response by HLA-C-restricted CMV-specific TCR beta clonotypes.

Using its own MiXCR run on the reads, TCRdb lists one record per CDR3 protein. The data contain around 750,000 distinct CDR3 sequences, over 25% of them singletons. This CDR3 contains 17 residues. Germline lookup yields CDR1 SGHVS and CDR2 FQNEAQ. Trimming took 2 bases from V and 4 from J, leaving 17 bases between them. The sequenced sample was cultured CD8+ T cells from PBMCs, obtained from culture after CMV antigen stimulation. The receptor was isolated from a human donor in good health (CMV status not recorded). Some clones in this sample may be carry-over from other donors' samples. This chain joins TRBV7-8 and TRBJ1-4; D call uncertain. Here the CDR3 reads CASSLKVRLTLNEKLFF. The CDR3, as DNA: TGTGCCAGCAGCTTAAAAGTTAGACTTACTCTTAATGAAAAACTGTTTTTT.